A selection of T cell receptor beta chains follows, all from one sample in a study of T cells after yellow fever vaccination. TCRdb reanalysed the 5' RACE reads using MiXCR and keeps one entry per CDR3 protein. The sample gives hundreds of thousands of distinct CDR3 sequences, roughly 19% of which show up once; roughly an eighth is in the top ten. Specimen: PBMCs, collected 15 days after the yellow fever booster vaccination. All receptors come from a man between 25 and 39 years old who received the YFV17D yellow fever vaccine. Both conserved end residues are part of each CDR3. D genes are given only for firm matches. Clone size is not always given. Where it is, it says once, few, many or a class for expanded clones.

J gene | V gene | clone size | D gene | CDR3 protein | CDR3 DNA
TRBJ2-5 | TRBV20-1 | - | - | CSALFARAEETQYF | TGCAGTGCCCTATTTGCCAGGGCGGAAGAGACCCAGTACTTC
TRBJ1-2 | TRBV29-1 | - | - | CSVDTGNYGYTF | TGCAGCGTTGATACCGGTAACTATGGCTACACCTTC
TRBJ1-1 | TRBV25-1 | - | - | CASKRNTGIETEAFF | TGTGCCAGCAAACGTAATACAGGGATTGAGACTGAAGCTTTCTTT
TRBJ2-2 | TRBV12-3/TRBV12-4 | - | TRBD1 | CASSPRQGAGGELFF | TGTGCCAGCAGTCCGCGACAGGGGGCTGGCGGGGAGCTGTTTTTT
TRBJ2-1 | TRBV18 | - | TRBD2 | CASSPSSGNYNEQFF | TGTGCCAGCTCACCATCTAGCGGGAACTACAATGAGCAGTTCTTC
TRBJ2-3 | TRBV7-6 | - | TRBD2 | CASSSKPSGESLADTQYF | TGTGCCAGCAGCTCCAAACCAAGCGGGGAGAGTTTGGCAGATACGCAGTATTTT
TRBJ2-5 | TRBV7-9 | few | - | CASRRSQETQYF | TGTGCCAGTAGACGGTCCCAAGAGACCCAGTACTTC
TRBJ2-3 | TRBV7-3 | - | TRBD2 | CASSLTGTSGRDTQYF | TGTGCCAGCAGCTTAACGGGGACTAGCGGGAGAGATACGCAGTATTTT
TRBJ2-6 | TRBV29-1 | - | - | CSVFGGANVLTF | TGCAGCGTTTTCGGTGGGGCCAACGTCCTGACTTTC
TRBJ2-2 | TRBV15 | - | - | CATSVRVNTGELFF | TGTGCCACCAGCGTCAGGGTTAACACCGGGGAGCTGTTTTTT
TRBJ2-3 | TRBV7-9 | - | TRBD2 | CASSLGRELGDTQYF | TGTGCCAGCAGCTTAGGGCGGGAGCTTGGTGATACGCAGTATTTT
TRBJ2-1 | TRBV20-1 | many | - | CSARFYDRSGNEQFF | TGCAGTGCTAGATTTTACGATAGGAGTGGCAATGAGCAGTTCTTC
TRBJ2-1 | TRBV10-2 | - | TRBD2 | CASTEGLANNEQFF | TGCGCCAGCACTGAGGGACTAGCGAACAATGAGCAGTTCTTC
TRBJ1-5 | TRBV7-2 | - | TRBD1 | CASSYRGGNQPQHF | TGTGCCAGCAGCTACAGGGGCGGCAATCAGCCCCAGCATTTT
TRBJ2-3 | TRBV9 | few | - | CASNVGGQKDTQYF | TGTGCCAGCAACGTAGGGGGGCAAAAAGATACGCAGTATTTT
TRBJ2-1 | TRBV7-2 | - | - | CASSSPGPTYNEQFF | TGTGCCAGCAGCTCACCCGGACCGACCTACAATGAGCAGTTCTTC
TRBJ2-1 | TRBV24-1 | few | - | CATSDLGPCSYNEQFF | TGTGCCACCAGTGACCTGGGACCCTGCTCCTACAATGAGCAGTTCTTC
TRBJ2-7 | TRBV20-1 | few | TRBD1 | CSATQGVEQYF | TGCAGTGCTACACAGGGGGTCGAGCAGTACTTC